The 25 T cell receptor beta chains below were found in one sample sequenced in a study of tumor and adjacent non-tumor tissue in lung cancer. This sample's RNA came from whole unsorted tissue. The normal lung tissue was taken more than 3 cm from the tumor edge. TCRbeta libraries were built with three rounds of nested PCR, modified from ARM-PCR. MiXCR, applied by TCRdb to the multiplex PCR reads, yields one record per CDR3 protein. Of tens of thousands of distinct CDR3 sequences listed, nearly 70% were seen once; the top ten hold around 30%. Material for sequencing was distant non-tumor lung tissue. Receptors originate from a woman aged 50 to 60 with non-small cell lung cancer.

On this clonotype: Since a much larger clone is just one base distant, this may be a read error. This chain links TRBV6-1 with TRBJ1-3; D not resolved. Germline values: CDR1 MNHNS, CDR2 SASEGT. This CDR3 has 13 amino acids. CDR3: CARSEGPGRTIYF. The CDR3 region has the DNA TGTGCCAGGAGTGAAGGCCCCGGGCGAACCATATATTTT.

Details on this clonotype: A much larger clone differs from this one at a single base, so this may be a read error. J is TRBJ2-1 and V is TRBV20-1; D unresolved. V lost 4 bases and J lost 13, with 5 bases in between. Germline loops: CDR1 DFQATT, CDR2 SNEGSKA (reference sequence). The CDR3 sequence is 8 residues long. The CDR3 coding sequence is TGCAGTGCTATTGACCAGTTCTTC. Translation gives CSAIDQFF.

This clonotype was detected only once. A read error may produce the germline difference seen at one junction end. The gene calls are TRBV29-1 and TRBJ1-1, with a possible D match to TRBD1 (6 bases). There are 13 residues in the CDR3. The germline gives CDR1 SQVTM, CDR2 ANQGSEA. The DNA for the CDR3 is TGCAACGTTGCCAAGGGGGTGAACACTGAAGTTTTCTTT. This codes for CNVAKGVNTEVFF.

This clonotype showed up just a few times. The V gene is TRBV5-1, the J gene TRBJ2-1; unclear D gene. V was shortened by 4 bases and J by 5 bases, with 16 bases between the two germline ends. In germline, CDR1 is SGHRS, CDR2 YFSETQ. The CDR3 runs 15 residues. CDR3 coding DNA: TGCGCCAGCAGCCCGTTAACGGCTAACAACAATGAGCAGTTCTTC. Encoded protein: CASSPLTANNNEQFF.

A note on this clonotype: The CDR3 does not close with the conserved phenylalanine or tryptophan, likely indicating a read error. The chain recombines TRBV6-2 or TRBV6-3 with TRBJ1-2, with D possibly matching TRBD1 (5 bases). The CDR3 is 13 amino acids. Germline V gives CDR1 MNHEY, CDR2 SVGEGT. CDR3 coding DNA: TGTGTCGGCAGTTCTCAGGGTATGGATGGTTACACCTCC. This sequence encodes CVGSSQGMDGYTS.

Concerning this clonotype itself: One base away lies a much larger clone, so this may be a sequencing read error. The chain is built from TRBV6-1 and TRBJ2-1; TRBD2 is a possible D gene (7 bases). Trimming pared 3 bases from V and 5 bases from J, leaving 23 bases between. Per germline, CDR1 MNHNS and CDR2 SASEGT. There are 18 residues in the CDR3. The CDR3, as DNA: TGTGCCAGCAGTGATATAAAGGGGGGGCTACGAGGGGACAATGAGCAGTTCTTC. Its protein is CASSDIKGGLRGDNEQFF.

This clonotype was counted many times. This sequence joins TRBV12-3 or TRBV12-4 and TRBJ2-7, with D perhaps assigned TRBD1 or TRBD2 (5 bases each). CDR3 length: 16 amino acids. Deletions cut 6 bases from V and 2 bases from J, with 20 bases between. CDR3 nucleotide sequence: TGTGCCAGCAGCCCAGGTGAAGGGGAGCGACCCTACGAGCAGTACTTC. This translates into CASSPGEGERPYEQYF.

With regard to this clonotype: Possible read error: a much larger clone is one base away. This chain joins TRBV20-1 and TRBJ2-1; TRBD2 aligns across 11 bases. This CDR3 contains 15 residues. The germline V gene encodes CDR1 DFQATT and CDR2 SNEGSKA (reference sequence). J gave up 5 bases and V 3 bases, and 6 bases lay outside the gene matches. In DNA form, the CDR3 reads TGCAGTGCTAGGTCGACTAGCGGGACCAACAATGAGCAGTTCTTC. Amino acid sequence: CSARSTSGTNNEQFF.

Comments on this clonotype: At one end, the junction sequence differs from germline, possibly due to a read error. The CDR3 protein is CASSDGGTDTHYF. The CDR3, as DNA: TGTGCCAGCAGTGACGGGGGAACAGATACGCACTATTTT. This rearrangement joins TRBV11-3 to TRBJ2-3; D perhaps matches TRBD2 (6 bases). CDR1 SGHNT and CDR2 YENEEA come from the germline V gene. The CDR3 sequence is 13 residues long. Full variable domain (remainder filled in from reference TRBV11-3 and TRBJ2-3): EAGVVQSPRYKIIEKKQPVAFWCNPISGHNTLYWYLQNLGQGPELLIRYENEEAVDDSQLPKDRFSAERLKGVDSTLKIQPAELGDSAVYLCASSDGGTDTHYFGPGTRLTVL.

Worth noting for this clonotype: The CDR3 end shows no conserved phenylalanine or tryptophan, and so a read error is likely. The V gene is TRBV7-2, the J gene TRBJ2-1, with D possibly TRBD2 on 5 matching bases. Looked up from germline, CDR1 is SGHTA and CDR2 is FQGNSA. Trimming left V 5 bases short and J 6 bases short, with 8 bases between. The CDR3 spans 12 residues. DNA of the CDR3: TGTGCCAGCAGCCTCGGACTCAATGAGCAGTTCCTC. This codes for CASSLGLNEQFL.

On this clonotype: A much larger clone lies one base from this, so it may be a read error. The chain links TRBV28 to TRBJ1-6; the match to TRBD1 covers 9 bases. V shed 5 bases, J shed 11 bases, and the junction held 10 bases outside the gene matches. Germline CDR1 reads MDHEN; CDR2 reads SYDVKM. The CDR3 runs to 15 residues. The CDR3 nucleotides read TGTGCCAGCAGTCCGGGACAGGGAAGGAATCCACCCCTCCACTTT. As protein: CASSPGQGRNPPLHF. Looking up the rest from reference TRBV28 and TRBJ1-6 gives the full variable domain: DVKVTQSSRYLVKRTGEKVFLECVQDMDHENMFWYRQDPGLGLRLIYFSYDVKMKEKGDIPEGYSVSREKKERFSLILESASTNQTSMYLCASSPGQGRNPPLHFGNGTRLTVT.

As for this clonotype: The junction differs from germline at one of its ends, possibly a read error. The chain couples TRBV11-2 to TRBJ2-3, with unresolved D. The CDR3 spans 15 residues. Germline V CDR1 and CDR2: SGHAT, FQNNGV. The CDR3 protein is CASSLVGRNTDTLYF. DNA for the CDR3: TGTGCCAGCAGCTTAGTTGGCAGAAACACAGATACGCTGTATTTT. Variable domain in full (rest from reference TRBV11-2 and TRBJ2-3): EAGVAQSPRYKIIEKRQSVAFWCNPISGHATLYWYQQILGQGPKLLIQFQNNGVVDDSQLPKDRFSAERLKGVDSTLKIQPAKLEDSAVYLCASSLVGRNTDTLYFGPGTRLTVL.

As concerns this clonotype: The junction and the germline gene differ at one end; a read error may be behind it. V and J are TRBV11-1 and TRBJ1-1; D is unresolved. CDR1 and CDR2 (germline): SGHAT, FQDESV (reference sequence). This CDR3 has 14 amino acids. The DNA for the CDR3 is TGTTCCAGCAGCTTGAAGGAGTTGAACACTGTAACTTTCTTT. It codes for CSSSLKELNTVTFF.

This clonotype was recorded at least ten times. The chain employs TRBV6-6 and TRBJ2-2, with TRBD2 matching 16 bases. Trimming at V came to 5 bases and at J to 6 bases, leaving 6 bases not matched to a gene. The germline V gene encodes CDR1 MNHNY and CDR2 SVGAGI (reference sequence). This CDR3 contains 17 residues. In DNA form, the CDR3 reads TGTGCCAGCAGTACTGGGACTAGCGGGGGGGGCCCCGGGGAGCTGTTTTTT. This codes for CASSTGTSGGGPGELFF.

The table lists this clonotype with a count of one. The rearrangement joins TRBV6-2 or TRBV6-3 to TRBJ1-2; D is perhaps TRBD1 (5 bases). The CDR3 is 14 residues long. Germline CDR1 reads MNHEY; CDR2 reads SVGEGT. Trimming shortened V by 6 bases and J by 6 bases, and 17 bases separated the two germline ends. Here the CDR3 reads CASSRGLGHNGYTF. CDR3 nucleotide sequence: TGTGCCAGCAGCCGCGGACTGGGGCATAATGGCTACACCTTC.

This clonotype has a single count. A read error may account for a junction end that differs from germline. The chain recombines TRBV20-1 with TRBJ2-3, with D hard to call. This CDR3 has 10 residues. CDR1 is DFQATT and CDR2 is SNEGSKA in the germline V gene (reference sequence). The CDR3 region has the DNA TGCAATGCTAGTCGAAATACGCAGTATTTT. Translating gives CNASRNTQYF.

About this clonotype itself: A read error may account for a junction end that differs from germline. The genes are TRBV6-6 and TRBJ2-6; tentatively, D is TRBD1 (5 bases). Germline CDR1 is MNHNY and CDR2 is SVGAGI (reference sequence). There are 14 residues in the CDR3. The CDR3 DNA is TGTGCCAGCAACCCCCCGTCTGGGGCCAACATCCTAACTTTC. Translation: CASNPPSGANILTF.

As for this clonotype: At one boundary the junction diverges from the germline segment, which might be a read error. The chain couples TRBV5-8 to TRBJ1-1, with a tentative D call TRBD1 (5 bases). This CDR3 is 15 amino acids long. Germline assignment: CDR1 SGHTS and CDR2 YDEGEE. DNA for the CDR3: TGCGCCGGCCGTCGGGGGAGCCTTGGTTACACTGAAGCTTTCTTT. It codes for CAGRRGSLGYTEAFF.

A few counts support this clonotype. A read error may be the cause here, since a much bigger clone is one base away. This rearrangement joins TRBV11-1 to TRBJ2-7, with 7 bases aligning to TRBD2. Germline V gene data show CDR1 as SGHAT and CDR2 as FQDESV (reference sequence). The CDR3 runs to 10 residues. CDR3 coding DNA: TGTACCAGCAGCGGGATTAAGCAGTACTTC. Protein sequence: CTSSGIKQYF.

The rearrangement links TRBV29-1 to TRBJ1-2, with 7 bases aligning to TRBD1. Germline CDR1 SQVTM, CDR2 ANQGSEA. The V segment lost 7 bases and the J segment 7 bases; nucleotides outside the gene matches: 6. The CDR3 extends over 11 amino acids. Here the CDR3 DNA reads TGCAGCGGCGGCGACAGGGCTGGCTACACCTTC. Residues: CSGGDRAGYTF.

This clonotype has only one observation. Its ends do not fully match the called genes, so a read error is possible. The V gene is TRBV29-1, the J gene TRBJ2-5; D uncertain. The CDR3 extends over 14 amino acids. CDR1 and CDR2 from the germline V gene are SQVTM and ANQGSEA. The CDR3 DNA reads TGCAGTGTTGATATATCGGCCGATCAAGAGACCGAGTACTTC. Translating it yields CSVDISADQETEYF.

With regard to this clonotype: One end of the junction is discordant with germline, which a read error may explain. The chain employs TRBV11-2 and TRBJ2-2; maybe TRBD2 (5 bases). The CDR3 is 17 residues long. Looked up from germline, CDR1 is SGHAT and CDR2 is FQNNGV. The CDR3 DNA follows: TGTGCCAGCAGCCGAAGGTCGGTCAGCGAAGCGTCCGGGGAGTTGTTTTTT. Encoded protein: CASSRRSVSEASGELFF.

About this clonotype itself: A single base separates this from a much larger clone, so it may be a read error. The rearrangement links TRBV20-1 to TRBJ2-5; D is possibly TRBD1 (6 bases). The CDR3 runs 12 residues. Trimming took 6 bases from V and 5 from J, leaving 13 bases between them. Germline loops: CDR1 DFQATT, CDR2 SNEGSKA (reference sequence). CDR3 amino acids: CSAQDRCETQYF. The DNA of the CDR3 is TGCAGTGCCCAAGACAGGTGTGAGACCCAGTACTTC.

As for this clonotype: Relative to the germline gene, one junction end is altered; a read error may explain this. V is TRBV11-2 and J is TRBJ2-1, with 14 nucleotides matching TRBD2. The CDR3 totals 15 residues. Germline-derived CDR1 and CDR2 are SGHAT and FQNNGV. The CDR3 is CASSPGTSGSDEQSF. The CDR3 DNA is TGTGCCAGCAGCCCCGGGACTAGCGGGAGTGATGAGCAGTCCTTC.

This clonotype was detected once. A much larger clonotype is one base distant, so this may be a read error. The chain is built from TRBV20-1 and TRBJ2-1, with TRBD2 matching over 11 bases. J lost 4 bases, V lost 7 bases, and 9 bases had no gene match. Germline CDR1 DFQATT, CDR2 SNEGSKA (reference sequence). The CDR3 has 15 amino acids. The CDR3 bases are TGCAGTGTTGACGGGGGACTAGCGGAGTACAATGAGCAGTTCTTC. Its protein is CSVDGGLAEYNEQFF.